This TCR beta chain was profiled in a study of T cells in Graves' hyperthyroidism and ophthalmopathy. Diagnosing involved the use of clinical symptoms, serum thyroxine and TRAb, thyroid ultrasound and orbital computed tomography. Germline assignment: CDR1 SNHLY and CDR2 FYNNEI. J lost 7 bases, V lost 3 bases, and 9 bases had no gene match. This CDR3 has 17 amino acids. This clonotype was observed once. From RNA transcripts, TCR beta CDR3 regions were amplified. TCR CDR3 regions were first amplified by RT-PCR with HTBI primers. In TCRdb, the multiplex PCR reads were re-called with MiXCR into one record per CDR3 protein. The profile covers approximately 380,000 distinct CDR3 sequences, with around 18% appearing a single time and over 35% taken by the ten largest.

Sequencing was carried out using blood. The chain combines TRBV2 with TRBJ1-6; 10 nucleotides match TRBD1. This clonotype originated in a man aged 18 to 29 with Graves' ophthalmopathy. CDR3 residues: CASSDGTGARSNSPLHF. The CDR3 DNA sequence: TGTGCCAGCAGTGACGGGACAGGGGCCCGTTCGAATTCACCCCTCCACTTT.